A selection of T cell receptor beta chains follows, all from one sample in a study of T cell responses to AZD1222 COVID-19 vaccine. Profiled with immunoSEQ multiplex PCR; TCRdb holds only in-frame clones, not every one. The sample lists some 200,000 clones; approximately 90% were seen once. The sample in question was peripheral blood, obtained 28 days after the second AZD1222 dose. Receptors originate from an adult who received the AZD1222 COVID-19 vaccine. Each CDR3 is given with its conserved first and last residue.

TRBV24-1	16	CATSDSRGGWNEKLFF
TRBV30	12	CAWGQLNTEAFF
TRBV5-1	15	CASRLTGGSYNEQFF
TRBV7-9	14	CASSLYAGNYEQYF
TRBV5-4	15	CASSLPGQTKGELFF
TRBV30	15	CAWRTGGVSGNTIYF
TRBV7-3	14	CASSRNRDTGELFF
TRBV11-3	16	CASSFSGRKNTGELFF
TRBV10-2	11	CASRLNTEAFF
TRBV3-1/TRBV3-2	14	CASSSGGLSYEQYF
TRBV28	15	CASSLDRFINTEAFF
TRBV11-2	16	CASSFSRGGYTDTQYF
TRBV10-3	16	CAISEIEGSGANVLTF
TRBV4-1	12	CASESAQETQYF
TRBV7-2	11	CASSLDRVVGF
TRBV19	15	CASSTEGRANYGYTF
TRBV10-1	15	CASSEREPTNYGYTF
TRBV24-1	13	CATSDFAGYEQYF
TRBV19	16	CASIMTAMSMNTEAFF
TRBV28	14	CASSSRLDLETQYF
TRBV19	11	CASRNTDEQFF
TRBV30	14	CAWSKGVTGNTIYF
TRBV28	16	CASSVGGVGGANVLTF
TRBV11-2	11	CASTQYSGYTF
TRBV28	18	CASSSRDRVYFAKNIQYF
TRBV19	12	CASSISVQPQHF
TRBV3-1/TRBV3-2	13	CASSPSGSNIQYF
TRBV11-2	16	CASSLVRAGVGEKLFF
TRBV11-2	14	CASSYVSGGRGYTF
TRBV4-1	17	CASSPRGAGVSPGELFF
TRBV4-2	15	CASSQDPPANNEQFF
TRBV30	13	CAWRDRDDQPQHF